This T cell receptor beta chain was observed in a study of early T cells in non-severe SARS-CoV-2 infection. Study-wide background: Unpaired chains resulted from sequencing bulk RNA of unsorted whole blood.

General study points: In VDJdb matching, anti-spike CD8 responses were favored while private and CD4 specificities went missing.

This clonotype was counted at least ten times. Its antigen is still unknown. Attachment of unique molecular identifiers to individual cDNA molecules was performed. TCRdb analysed the 5' RACE reads with MiXCR anew, one entry per CDR3 protein. The sample yields under 35,000 distinct CDR3 sequences, 2.9% seen once. V was trimmed by 6 bases and J by 5 bases, leaving 16 bases between them. CDR1 and CDR2 from the germline V gene are KGHSH and LQKENI. The CDR3 spans 14 residues. The sequence was collected from an adult who was a healthcare worker with PCR-confirmed SARS-CoV-2 infection or an uninfected control (not recorded which). J is TRBJ1-2 and V is TRBV18; D remains unclear. The sample comprised whole blood. CDR3 coding DNA: TGTGCCAGCTCCGAGAACGGGGTTGGATATGGCTACACCTTC. Its translation: CASSENGVGYGYTF.